This TCR beta chain was sequenced in a study of T-cell reconstitution after alpha-beta-depleted transplantation in children (dated by TCRdb to the mid-2010s). A note on the overall study: The study quantitatively tracked T-cell immune reconstitution after TCRalphabeta/CD19-depleted allogeneic hematopoietic cell transplantation in children using TCR repertoire profiling.

Libraries were built with PCR. The sequencing machine was an Illumina HiSeq 2500. To normalize quantification of the TCRbeta repertoire, the TCR libraries were built with molecular barcoding that relied on unique molecular identifiers. TCRdb took the public reads, trimmed them with fastp at Q25, ran MiXCR for clone calling and kept in-frame beta chains. Each CDR3 protein appears once, grouped with its most common genes and DNA. Across this sample there are about 460,000 distinct CDR3 sequences, with about an eighth seen only once. The ten largest clones capture around 5.8% of the sample. The CDR3 runs 13 amino acids, cysteine and phenylalanine included. The CDR3 DNA has 39 bases and is translated from base 1. At the junction V is shortened by 3 bases and J by 4 bases, with 7 bases in between. There are a few counts of this clonotype. Its binding antigen is unknown. Base qualities were left out, and no much larger clone turns up one base away.

The rearrangement joined TRBV12-3 or TRBV12-4 to TRBJ2-1; there is no confident call for the D gene. The receptor was derived from a human donor who donated a stem cell graft to a child with combined immunodeficiency. The sample in question was PBMCs from the stem cell graft donor, obtained from the stem cell graft. CDR3 region: CASSFPRYNEQFF. The DNA sequence is TGTGCCAGCAGTTTCCCCCGATACAATGAGCAGTTCTTC.